The entry below describes one TCR beta chain. Germline CDR1 is SEHNR and CDR2 is FQNEAQ (reference sequence). This CDR3 is 15 amino acids long. V gave up 0 bases and J gave up 4 bases, with 10 bases separating them. The sample is drawn from a study of technical replicates of blood from several donors. The data were produced by immunoSEQ multiplex PCR, yet TCRdb's version contains in-frame clones alone and is incomplete. The sample gives tens of thousands of clones, around nine tenths of which show up once; roughly 0.3% is in the top ten. The rearrangement joins TRBV7-9 to TRBJ2-1, with a possible D match to TRBD2 (6 bases). Material for sequencing was T cells isolated from PBMCs. This receptor was obtained from a human donor in good health. Written as DNA, the CDR3 is TGTGCCAGCAGCTTAGCCGGGGGACTTTACAATGAGCAGTTCTTC. Amino acid sequence: CASSLAGGLYNEQFF. The full variable domain, rest sourced from reference TRBV7-9 and TRBJ2-1, is DTGVSQNPRHKITKRGQNVTFRCDPISEHNRLYWYRQTLGQGPEFLTYFQNEAQLEKSRLLSDRFSAERPKGSFSTLEIQRTEQGDSAMYLCASSLAGGLYNEQFFGPGTRLTVL.